Reported below is one T cell receptor beta chain. The antigen is undetermined. The PCR made use of 60 Vbeta and 13 Jbeta primers. The method was immunoSEQ multiplex PCR; TCRdb's version includes in-frame clones alone and lacks a portion of them. Seen here are around 150,000 clones, nearly 80% observed once, and the top ten hold about 5%. These data are taken from a study of cytomegalovirus exposure and HLA in healthy donors. The CDR3 runs to 15 residues. Study conclusions and caveats: The authors later found most CMV-associated TCR beta chains appeared HLA-restricted. Researchers reported that a few CMV-associated chains were confirmed in vitro as CMV antigen-specific.

The TCR was taken from a male donor in good health and CMV-seronegative. The sequenced material came from PBMCs. V and J are TRBV21-1 and TRBJ2-5; the table names TRBD1, a call not compared with the DNA. The closer fit of TRBJ2-7 to the DNA end suggests the J call may be wrong. TRBV21-1 has pseudogene status. The CDR3 reads CASSKGGQGVHEQYF. The CDR3, as DNA: TGTGCCAGCAGCAAAGGGGGCCAGGGGGTCCACGAGCAGTACTTC.